Listed here are 25 T cell receptor beta chains from one sample, sequenced in a study of STAT5B mutations in CD4+ large granular lymphocyte leukemia. This table comes from immunoSEQ multiplex PCR, and its TCRdb copy is limited to in-frame clones, with some not included. Of tens of thousands of clones in the sample, about 76% were seen once. The sample consisted of CD4+ T cells from blood buffy coats. The receptors shown here come from a human donor in good health.

This clone has a handful of counts. The rearrangement uses TRBV6-4 and TRBJ1-1; no clear D. Germline V gene lookup returns CDR1 MRHNA and CDR2 SNTAGT. V was pared by 0 bases and J by 7 bases, with 9 bases between. This CDR3 contains 13 residues. The CDR3 DNA is TGTGCCAGCAGTGACTCATTTGATGGTGAAGCTTTCTTT. Amino acid sequence: CASSDSFDGEAFF.

This clone has more than one count but fewer than ten. The chain combines TRBV9 with TRBJ1-1; D unresolved. Germline values: CDR1 SGDLS, CDR2 YYNGEE. CDR3 length: 14 amino acids. V was clipped by 2 bases and J by 6 bases, with 14 bases between them. The CDR3 here is CASSVGLAKAEAFF. For the CDR3, the DNA is TGTGCCAGCAGCGTGGGGTTGGCGAAGGCTGAAGCTTTCTTT.

This clone was found a few times. This chain connects TRBV5-1 to TRBJ1-4; D not resolved. V lost 3 bases, J lost 6 bases, and 12 bases lay in between. Germline CDR1 reads SGHRS; CDR2 reads YFSETQ. This CDR3 spans 14 amino acids. The CDR3, as DNA: TGCGCCAGCAGCTCAGGAGGGAGGTATGAAAAACTGTTTTTT. This codes for CASSSGGRYEKLFF.

The CDR3 DNA sequence: TGTGCCAGCAGCCCGCGGGACAGATCCGAGCAGTACGTC. Its protein product is CASSPRDRSEQYV. The V call is TRBV5-8, the J call TRBJ2-7, with D maybe TRBD1 (7 bases). The length of the CDR3 is 13 residues. Germline CDR1 SGHTS, CDR2 YDEGEE. The V and J ends lost 4 bases and 6 bases respectively, with 14 bases between them.

As concerns this clone: The germline gene is not matched at one end of the junction; a read error may be the cause. The chain combines TRBV30 with TRBJ1-2; possible D gene TRBD1, 5 bases. The CDR3 contains 12 residues. Germline V CDR1 and CDR2: GTSNPN, SVGIG (reference sequence). CDR3 loop: CTWSSQGYGYTF. CDR3 in DNA: TGTACCTGGAGTTCCCAGGGATATGGCTACACCTTC.

This clone was observed a handful of times. A read error may account for a junction end that differs from germline. This sequence joins TRBV5-1 and TRBJ2-7; D is possibly TRBD1 or TRBD2 (5 bases each). The CDR3 runs to 11 residues. CDR1 is SGHRS and CDR2 is YFSETQ in the germline V gene. DNA of the CDR3: TGCGCCACCAGCAGAGGGGACGAGCAGTACTTC. Encoded protein: CATSRGDEQYF.

V gene TRBV6-5 combines with J gene TRBJ2-3, with a weak D call TRBD1 (6 bases). The germline V gene encodes CDR1 MNHEY and CDR2 SVGAGI. Trimming removed 7 bases from V and 0 bases from J, with 11 bases in between. CDR3 length equals 14 residues. This CDR3 reads CASTDRYSTDTQYF. The CDR3 coding sequence is TGTGCCAGCACCGACAGGTATAGCACAGATACGCAGTATTTT.

V is TRBV5-8 and J is TRBJ2-7, with TRBD1 matching over 11 bases. The CDR3 contains 16 residues. Germline loops: CDR1 SGHTS, CDR2 YDEGEE. V lost 2 bases, J lost 3 bases, and 7 bases stayed unmatched. CDR3 DNA sequence: TGTGCCAGCAGCTTAGCGGCCGGGACAGGGGGCTACGAGCAGTACTTC. Amino acid sequence: CASSLAAGTGGYEQYF.

The V gene is TRBV6-6, the J gene TRBJ1-1; possibly TRBD1 for D (6 bases). CDR1 and CDR2 (germline): MNHNY, SVGAGI (reference sequence). The CDR3 runs to 14 residues. Trimming took off 5 bases at V and 1 base at J, with 11 bases between the two ends. In nucleotides, the CDR3 is TGTGCCAGCAGTCCACAGGGTTCGAACACTGAAGCTTTCTTT. Its protein is CASSPQGSNTEAFF.

This chain connects TRBV18 to TRBJ1-4, with D maybe TRBD1 (5 bases). V lost 6 bases and J lost 1, with 15 bases in between. CDR1 is KGHSH and CDR2 is LQKENI in the germline V gene. The CDR3 runs to 16 residues. CDR3 coding DNA: TGTGCCAGCTCCCCCAGTGGGAGGGGAACTAATGAAAAACTGTTTTTT. Translated: CASSPSGRGTNEKLFF.

This clone appeared a single time. V usage is TRBV14 and J usage is TRBJ2-1, with a tentative D call TRBD2 (5 bases). Trimming stripped 2 bases from V and 1 base from J, with 12 bases between. Germline V lookup: CDR1 SGHDN, CDR2 FVKESK. The CDR3 has 16 amino acids. The CDR3 DNA sequence: TGTGCCAGCAGCCAACTGCTGACGGGATCCTACAATGAGCAGTTCTTC. This gives the protein CASSQLLTGSYNEQFF.

This chain uses TRBV6-6 with TRBJ2-7; 10 bases line up with TRBD2. The CDR3 runs 14 residues. Germline CDR1 and CDR2: MNHNY and SVGAGI (reference sequence). V lost 5 bases, J lost 3 bases, and 4 bases stayed unmatched. For the CDR3, the DNA is TGTGCCAGCAGTCCATCTAGCGGGGGCTACGAGCAGTACGTC. It specifies CASSPSSGGYEQYV.

The rearrangement links TRBV9 to TRBJ2-3; unclear D gene. The CDR3 totals 13 residues. The ends were cut back, 7 bases at V and 1 base at J, with 10 bases in the middle. CDR1 is SGDLS, CDR2 YYNGEE, per germline. CDR3 DNA sequence: TGTGCCAGCCAACTCGGAGGCACAGATACGCAGTATTTT. Translated: CASQLGGTDTQYF.

The chain combines TRBV28 with TRBJ2-3; 8 positions agree with TRBD2. The germline V gene encodes CDR1 MDHEN and CDR2 SYDVKM. There are 13 residues in the CDR3. V lost 7 bases and J lost 9; bases outside the gene matches: 9. The CDR3 here is CASIPSGRGTQYF. CDR3 sequence (DNA): TGTGCCAGCATCCCCTCCGGGAGGGGCACGCAGTATTTT.

The chain uses TRBV7-9 and TRBJ1-1; no clear D. Trimming took 3 bases from V and 0 from J, leaving 11 bases between them. The CDR3 totals 15 residues. The germline CDR1 and CDR2 sequences are SEHNR and FQNEAQ (reference sequence). CDR3 loop: CASSLDGPLNTEAFF. For the CDR3, the DNA is TGTGCCAGCAGCTTGGATGGGCCCCTGAACACTGAAGCTTTCTTT.

This chain joins TRBV7-3 and TRBJ2-1; 8 bases are shared with TRBD2. The CDR3 is 15 residues long. Per germline, CDR1 SGHTA and CDR2 FQGTGA. The trim removed 5 bases at V and 3 bases at J, leaving 6 bases unmatched. The CDR3 spells CASSPLAEHYNEQFF. The CDR3 bases are TGTGCCAGCAGCCCACTAGCGGAACACTACAATGAGCAGTTCTTC.

The V and J genes are TRBV18 and TRBJ2-3; 9 nucleotides align to TRBD1. Losses at the gene ends were 2 bases for V and 2 bases for J; bases not matched to a gene: 5. The CDR3 covers 16 residues. In germline, CDR1 is KGHSH, CDR2 LQKENI. The CDR3 bases are TGTGCCAGCTCACCAATAGGACAGGGGAACACAGATACGCAGTATTTT. Its protein product is CASSPIGQGNTDTQYF.

The rearrangement joins TRBV15 to TRBJ1-5, with D possibly TRBD1 on 6 matching bases. Between the trimmed V and J ends, which lost 1 base and 7 bases, there was a span of 11 bases. Germline loops: CDR1 LNHNV, CDR2 YYDKDF (reference sequence). The CDR3 contains 14 residues. CDR3 sequence reads: CATSRVEGGQPQHF. The CDR3 coding sequence is TGTGCCACCAGCAGAGTCGAGGGGGGCCAGCCCCAGCATTTT.

The chain carries TRBV28 and TRBJ2-2; D tentatively fits TRBD1 or TRBD2 (5 bases each). V lost 4 bases and J lost 7, with 10 bases in between. The CDR3 extends over 13 amino acids. Germline V gene data show CDR1 as MDHEN and CDR2 as SYDVKM. The CDR3 DNA is TGTGCCAGCAGTTCGGGGCGGAACGGGGAGCTGTTTTTT. Translating gives CASSSGRNGELFF.

The chain employs TRBV18 and TRBJ1-5, with TRBD1 as a possible D gene (5 bases). The CDR3 spans 15 residues. Trimming shortened V by 4 bases and J by 6 bases, and 16 bases separated the two germline ends. In germline, CDR1 is KGHSH, CDR2 LQKENI. The CDR3 here is CASSHSKGVGQPQHF. In nucleotides, the CDR3 is TGTGCCAGCTCACACAGCAAAGGGGTAGGTCAGCCCCAGCATTTT. The full variable domain, its missing parts supplied by reference TRBV18 and TRBJ1-5, is NAGVMQNPRHLVRRRGQEARLRCSPMKGHSHVYWYRQLPEEGLKFMVYLQKENIIDESGMPKERFSAEFPKEGPSILRIQQVVRGDSAAYFCASSHSKGVGQPQHFGDGTRLSIL.

CDR3 amino acids: CASSQVVGAGNTIYF. The DNA of the CDR3 is TGTGCCAGCAGCCAAGTGGTCGGGGCTGGAAACACCATATATTTT. The V gene is TRBV4-2, the J gene TRBJ1-3; D remains unclear. CDR1 is LGHNA, CDR2 YNFKEQ, per germline. The CDR3 is 15 residues long. Trimming shortened V by 1 base and J by 2 bases, and 9 bases separated the two germline ends.

This clone has just one count. As DNA, the CDR3 is TGTGCCAGCAGAAGAACTGGGACGACGGGAGGCTACACCTTC. As protein: CASRRTGTTGGYTF. The gene calls are TRBV6-1 and TRBJ1-2; a possible D gene is TRBD1 (5 bases). Germline lookup yields CDR1 MNHNS and CDR2 SASEGT. The CDR3 is made up of 14 amino acids. The germline V and J ends were trimmed by 6 bases and 8 bases, with 19 bases remaining between them.

J is TRBJ1-5 and V is TRBV6-6, with no clear D. V dropped 9 bases and J dropped 0 bases, with 9 bases sitting between them. The CDR3 spans 13 residues. Looked up from germline, CDR1 is MNHNY and CDR2 is SVGAGI (reference sequence). CDR3 loop: CASRADSNQPQHF. CDR3 DNA sequence: TGTGCCAGTAGGGCAGATAGCAATCAGCCCCAGCATTTT.

The sample holds a few counts of this clone. The CDR3 nucleotides read TGTGCCAGCAGTGCTCGGGACAGGGCAGGTGGCTACACCTTC. Translation: CASSARDRAGGYTF. The chain links TRBV6-1 to TRBJ1-2; TRBD1 matches at 9 bases. The trim removed 4 bases at V and 7 bases at J, leaving 7 bases unmatched. This CDR3 region has 14 residues. CDR1 MNHNS and CDR2 SASEGT come from the germline V gene.

This clone has only one observation. J is TRBJ2-3 and V is TRBV19; D perhaps matches TRBD1 (5 bases). Germline values: CDR1 LNHDA, CDR2 SQIVND (reference sequence). The CDR3 is 15 amino acids. The ends were cut back, 5 bases at V and 4 bases at J, with 16 bases in the middle. The CDR3, as DNA: TGTGCCAGTAGTGCTCGGACACGAACCTCAGATACGCAGTATTTT. It encodes CASSARTRTSDTQYF. Based on the CDR3 plus reference TRBV19 and TRBJ2-3, the full variable domain is DGGITQSPKYLFRKEGQNVTLSCEQNLNHDAMYWYRQDPGQGLRLIYYSQIVNDFQKGDIAEGYSVSREKKESFPLTVTSAQKNPTAFYLCASSARTRTSDTQYFGPGTRLTVL.